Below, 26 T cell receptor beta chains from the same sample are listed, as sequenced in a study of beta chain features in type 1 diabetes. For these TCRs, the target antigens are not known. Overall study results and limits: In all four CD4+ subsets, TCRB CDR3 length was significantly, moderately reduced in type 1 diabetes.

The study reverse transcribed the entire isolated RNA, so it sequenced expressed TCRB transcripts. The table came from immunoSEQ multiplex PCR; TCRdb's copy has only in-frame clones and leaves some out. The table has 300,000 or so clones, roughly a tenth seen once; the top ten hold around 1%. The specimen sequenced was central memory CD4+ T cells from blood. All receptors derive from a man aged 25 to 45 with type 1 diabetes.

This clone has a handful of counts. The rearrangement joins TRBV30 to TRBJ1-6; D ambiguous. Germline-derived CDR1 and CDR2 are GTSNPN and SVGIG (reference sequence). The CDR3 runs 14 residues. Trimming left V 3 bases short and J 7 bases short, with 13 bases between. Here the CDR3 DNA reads TGTGCCTGGAGCTTTCTGGCAGGAAATTCACCCCTCCACTTT. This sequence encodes CAWSFLAGNSPLHF. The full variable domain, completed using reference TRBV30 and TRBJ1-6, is SQTIHQWPATLVQPVGSPLSLECTVEGTSNPNLYWYRQAAGRGLQLLFYSVGIGQISSEVPQNLSASRPQDRQFILSSKKLLLSDSGFYLCAWSFLAGNSPLHFGNGTRLTVT.

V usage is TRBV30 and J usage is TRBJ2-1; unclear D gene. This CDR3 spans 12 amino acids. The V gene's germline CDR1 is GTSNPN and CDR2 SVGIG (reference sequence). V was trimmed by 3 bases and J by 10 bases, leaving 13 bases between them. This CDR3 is CAWSVSLLEQFF. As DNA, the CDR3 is TGTGCCTGGAGCGTGTCATTGCTGGAGCAGTTCTTC.

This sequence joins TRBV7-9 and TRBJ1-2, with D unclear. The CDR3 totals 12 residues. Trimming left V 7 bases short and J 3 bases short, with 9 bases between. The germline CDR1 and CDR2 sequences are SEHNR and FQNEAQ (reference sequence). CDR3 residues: CASNIEDYGYTF. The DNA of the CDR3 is TGTGCCAGCAACATAGAGGACTATGGCTACACCTTC.

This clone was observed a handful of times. The CDR3 DNA follows: TGTGCCAGCAGACGACAGGCTAGCACAGATACGCAGTATTTT. Translation: CASRRQASTDTQYF. The V and J genes are TRBV6-5 and TRBJ2-3; weak D call: TRBD1 (6 bases). CDR3 length: 14 amino acids. Trimming removed 6 bases at V and 0 bases at J, with 10 bases between. CDR1 MNHEY and CDR2 SVGAGI come from the germline V gene.

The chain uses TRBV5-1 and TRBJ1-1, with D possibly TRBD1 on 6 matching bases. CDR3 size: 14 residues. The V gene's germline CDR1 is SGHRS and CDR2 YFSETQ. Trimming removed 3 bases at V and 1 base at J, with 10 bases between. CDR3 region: CASSWGQQNTEAFF. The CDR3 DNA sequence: TGCGCCAGCAGCTGGGGGCAGCAGAACACTGAAGCTTTCTTT.

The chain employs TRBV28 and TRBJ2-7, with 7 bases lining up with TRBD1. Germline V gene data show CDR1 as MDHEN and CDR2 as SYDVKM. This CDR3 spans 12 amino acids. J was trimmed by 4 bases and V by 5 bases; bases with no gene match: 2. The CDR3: CASSPGQYEQYF. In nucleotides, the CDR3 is TGTGCCAGCAGTCCGGGACAGTACGAGCAGTACTTC. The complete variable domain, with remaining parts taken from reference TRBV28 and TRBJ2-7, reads DVKVTQSSRYLVKRTGEKVFLECVQDMDHENMFWYRQDPGLGLRLIYFSYDVKMKEKGDIPEGYSVSREKKERFSLILESASTNQTSMYLCASSPGQYEQYFGPGTRLTVT.

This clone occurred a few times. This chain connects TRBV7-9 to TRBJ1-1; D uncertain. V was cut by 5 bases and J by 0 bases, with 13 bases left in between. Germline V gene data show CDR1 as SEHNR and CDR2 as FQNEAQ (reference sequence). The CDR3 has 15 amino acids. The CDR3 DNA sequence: TGTGCCAGCAGCCAATACGGGTCCATGAACACTGAAGCTTTCTTT. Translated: CASSQYGSMNTEAFF.

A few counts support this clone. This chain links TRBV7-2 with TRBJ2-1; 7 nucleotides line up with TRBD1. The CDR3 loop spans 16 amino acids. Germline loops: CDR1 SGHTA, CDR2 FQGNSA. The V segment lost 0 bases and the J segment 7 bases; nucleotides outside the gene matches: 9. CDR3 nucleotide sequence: TGTGCCAGCAGCTTAGCGCGTCGAGACAGGGTAAATGAGCAGTTCTTC. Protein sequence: CASSLARRDRVNEQFF.

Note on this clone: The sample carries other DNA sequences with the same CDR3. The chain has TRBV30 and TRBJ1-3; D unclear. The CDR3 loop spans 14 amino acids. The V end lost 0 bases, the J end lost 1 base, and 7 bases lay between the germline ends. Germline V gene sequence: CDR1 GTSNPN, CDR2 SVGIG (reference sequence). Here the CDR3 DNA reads TGTGCCTGGAGTGTACGGGCGTCTGGAAACACCATATATTTT. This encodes CAWSVRASGNTIYF.

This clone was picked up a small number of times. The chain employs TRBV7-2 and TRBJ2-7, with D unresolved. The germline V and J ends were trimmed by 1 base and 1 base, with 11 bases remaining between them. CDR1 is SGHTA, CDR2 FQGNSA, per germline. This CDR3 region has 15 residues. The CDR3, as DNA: TGTGCCAGCAGCTTAGGGATGGACCCTTCCTACGAGCAGTACTTC. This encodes CASSLGMDPSYEQYF.

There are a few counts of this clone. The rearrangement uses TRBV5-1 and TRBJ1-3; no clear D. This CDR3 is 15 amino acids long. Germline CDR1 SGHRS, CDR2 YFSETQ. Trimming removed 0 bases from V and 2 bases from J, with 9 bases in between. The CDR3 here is CASSLGHDAGNTIYF. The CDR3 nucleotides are TGCGCCAGCAGCTTGGGGCATGATGCTGGAAACACCATATATTTT.

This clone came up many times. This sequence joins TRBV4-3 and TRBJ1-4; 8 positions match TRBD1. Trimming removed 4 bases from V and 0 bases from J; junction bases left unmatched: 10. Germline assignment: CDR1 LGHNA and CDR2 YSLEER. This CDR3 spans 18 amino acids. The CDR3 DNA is TGCGCCAGCAGCCGGGACAGGACTTACTTTGCAACTAATGAAAAACTGTTTTTT. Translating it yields CASSRDRTYFATNEKLFF.

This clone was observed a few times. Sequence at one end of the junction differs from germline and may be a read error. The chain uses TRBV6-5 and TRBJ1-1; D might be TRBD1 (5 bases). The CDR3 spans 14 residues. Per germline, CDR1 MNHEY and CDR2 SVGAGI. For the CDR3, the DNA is TGTGCCAGCAGTTCATACGAGGGGAACCCTGAAGCTTTCTTT. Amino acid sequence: CASSSYEGNPEAFF.

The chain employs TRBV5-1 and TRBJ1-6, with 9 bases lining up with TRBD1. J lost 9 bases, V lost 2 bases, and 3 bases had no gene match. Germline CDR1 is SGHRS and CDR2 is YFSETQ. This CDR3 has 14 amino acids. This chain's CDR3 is CASSLQGASSPLHF. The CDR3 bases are TGCGCCAGCAGCTTACAGGGGGCGAGTTCACCCCTCCACTTT.

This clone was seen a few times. Here the CDR3 reads CASSYLLGTAEKLFF. CDR3 DNA sequence: TGTGCCAGCAGTTACCTGCTAGGGACAGCCGAAAAACTGTTTTTT. The chain joins TRBV6-5 to TRBJ1-4, with TRBD1 identical over 7 bases. CDR3 length: 15 amino acids. After removal of 2 bases from V and 8 bases from J, the junction contained 8 bases not matched to a gene. Germline lookup yields CDR1 MNHEY and CDR2 SVGAGI.

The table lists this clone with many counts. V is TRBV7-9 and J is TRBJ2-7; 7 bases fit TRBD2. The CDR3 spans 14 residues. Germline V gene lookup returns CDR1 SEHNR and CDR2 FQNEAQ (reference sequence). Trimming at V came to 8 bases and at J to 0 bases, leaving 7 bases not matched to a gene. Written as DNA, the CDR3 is TGTGCCAGCCGGAACGGGGGGAGCTCCTACGAGCAGTACTTC. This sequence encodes CASRNGGSSYEQYF.

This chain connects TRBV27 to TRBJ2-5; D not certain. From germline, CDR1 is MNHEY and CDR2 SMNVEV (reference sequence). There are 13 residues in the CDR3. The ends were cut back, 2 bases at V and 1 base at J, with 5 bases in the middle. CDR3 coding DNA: TGTGCCAGCAGTTTAACCGTCCAAGAGACCCAGTACTTC. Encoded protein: CASSLTVQETQYF.

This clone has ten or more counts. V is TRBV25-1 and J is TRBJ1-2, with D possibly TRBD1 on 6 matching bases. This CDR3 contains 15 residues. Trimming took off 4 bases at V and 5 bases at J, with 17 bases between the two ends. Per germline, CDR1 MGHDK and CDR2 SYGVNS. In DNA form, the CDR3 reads TGTGCCAGCAGTGCAGGACAGTCCGACGGGTATGGCTACACCTTC. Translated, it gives CASSAGQSDGYGYTF.

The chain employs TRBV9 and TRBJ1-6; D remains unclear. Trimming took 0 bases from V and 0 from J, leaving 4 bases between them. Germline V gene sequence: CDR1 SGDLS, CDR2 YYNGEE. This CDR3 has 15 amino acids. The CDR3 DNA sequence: TGTGCCAGCAGCGTAGGGACCTCCTATAATTCACCCCTCCACTTT. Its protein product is CASSVGTSYNSPLHF. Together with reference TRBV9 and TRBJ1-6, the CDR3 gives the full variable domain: DSGVTQTPKHLITATGQRVTLRCSPRSGDLSVYWYQQSLDQGLQFLIQYYNGEERAKGNILERFSAQQFPDLHSELNLSSLELGDSALYFCASSVGTSYNSPLHFGNGTRLTVT.

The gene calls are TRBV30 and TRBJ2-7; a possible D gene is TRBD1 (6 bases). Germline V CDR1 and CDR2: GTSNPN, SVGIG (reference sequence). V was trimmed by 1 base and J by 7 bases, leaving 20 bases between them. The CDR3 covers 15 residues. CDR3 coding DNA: TGTGCCTGGAGTGACAGGGACCCTAGGACGGATGAGCAGTACTTC. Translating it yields CAWSDRDPRTDEQYF. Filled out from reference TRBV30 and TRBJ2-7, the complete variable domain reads SQTIHQWPATLVQPVGSPLSLECTVEGTSNPNLYWYRQAAGRGLQLLFYSVGIGQISSEVPQNLSASRPQDRQFILSSKKLLLSDSGFYLCAWSDRDPRTDEQYFGPGTRLTVT.

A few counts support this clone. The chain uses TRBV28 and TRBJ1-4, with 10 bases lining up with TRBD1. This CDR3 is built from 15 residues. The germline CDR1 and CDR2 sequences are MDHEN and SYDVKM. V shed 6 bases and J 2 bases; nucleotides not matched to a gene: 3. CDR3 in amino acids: CASRETGGTNEKLFF. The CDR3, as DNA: TGTGCCAGCAGAGAGACAGGGGGCACTAATGAAAAACTGTTTTTT.

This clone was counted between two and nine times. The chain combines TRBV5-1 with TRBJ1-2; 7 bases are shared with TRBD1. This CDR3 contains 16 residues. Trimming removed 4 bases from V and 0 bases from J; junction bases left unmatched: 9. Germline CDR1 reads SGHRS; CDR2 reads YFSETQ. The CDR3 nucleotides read TGCGCCAGCAGCCGGACGGGGACAGAAGCTAACTATGGCTACACCTTC. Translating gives CASSRTGTEANYGYTF.

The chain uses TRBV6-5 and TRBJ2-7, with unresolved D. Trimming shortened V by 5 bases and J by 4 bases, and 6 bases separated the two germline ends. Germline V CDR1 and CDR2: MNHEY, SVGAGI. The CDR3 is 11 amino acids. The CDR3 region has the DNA TGTGCCAGCAGTAAGAGATACGAGCAGTACTTC. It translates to CASSKRYEQYF.

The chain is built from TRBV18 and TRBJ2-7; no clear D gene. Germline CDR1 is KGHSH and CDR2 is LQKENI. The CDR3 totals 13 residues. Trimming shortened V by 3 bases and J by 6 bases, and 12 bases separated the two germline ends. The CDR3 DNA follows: TGTGCCAGCTCACCCCAACCCCGGACCGAGCAGTACTTC. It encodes CASSPQPRTEQYF.

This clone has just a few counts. CDR3 protein: CASSERDSTDTQYF. CDR3 coding DNA: TGTGCCAGCAGCGAGAGGGACAGCACAGATACGCAGTATTTT. The chain has TRBV7-6 and TRBJ2-3; either TRBD1 or TRBD2 may supply D (5 bases each). Germline values: CDR1 SGHVS, CDR2 FNYEAQ. V was pared by 5 bases and J by 0 bases, with 9 bases between. The CDR3 sequence is 14 residues long.

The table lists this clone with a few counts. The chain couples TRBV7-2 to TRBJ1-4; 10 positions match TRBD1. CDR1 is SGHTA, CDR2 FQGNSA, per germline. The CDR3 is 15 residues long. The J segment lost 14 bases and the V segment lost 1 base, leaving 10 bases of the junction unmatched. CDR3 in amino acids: CASSLEGTGARGLFF. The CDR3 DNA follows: TGTGCCAGCAGCTTAGAGGGGACAGGGGCGAGGGGGCTGTTTTTT.